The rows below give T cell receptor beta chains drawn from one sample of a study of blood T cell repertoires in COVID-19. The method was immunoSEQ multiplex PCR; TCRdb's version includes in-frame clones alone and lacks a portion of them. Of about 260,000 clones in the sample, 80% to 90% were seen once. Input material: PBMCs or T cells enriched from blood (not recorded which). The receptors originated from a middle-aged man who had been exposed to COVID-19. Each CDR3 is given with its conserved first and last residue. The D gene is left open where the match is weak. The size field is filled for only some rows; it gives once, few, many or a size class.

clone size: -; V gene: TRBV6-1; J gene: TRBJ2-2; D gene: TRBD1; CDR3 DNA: TGTGCCAGCAGTGAAACAGGGGGAAACACCGGGGAGCTGTTTTTT; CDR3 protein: CASSETGGNTGELFF
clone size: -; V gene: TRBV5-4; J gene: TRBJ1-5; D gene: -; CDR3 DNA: TGTGCCAGCAGCTTGGACCCTGGCAGCAATCAGCCCCAGCATTTT; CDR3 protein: CASSLDPGSNQPQHF
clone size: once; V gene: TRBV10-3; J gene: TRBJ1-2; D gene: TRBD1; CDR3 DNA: TGTGCCATCAGCCCGACAGGGGGCAATGGCTACACCTTC; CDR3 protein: CAISPTGGNGYTF
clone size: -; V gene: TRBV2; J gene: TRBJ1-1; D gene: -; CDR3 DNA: TGTGCCAGCAGAAGATCCACACAGGGAAAGGGCTCGGAAGCTTTCTTT; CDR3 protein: CASRRSTQGKGSEAFF
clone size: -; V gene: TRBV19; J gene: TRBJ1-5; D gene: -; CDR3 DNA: TGTGCCAGTCACCCTAGACTCGTCGGAAGTGGGAATCAGCCCCAGCATTTT; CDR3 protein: CASHPRLVGSGNQPQHF
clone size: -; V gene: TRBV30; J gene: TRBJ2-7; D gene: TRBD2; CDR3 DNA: TGTGCCTGGAGTGTAGCGGGGGGGCGGGAGCAGTACTTC; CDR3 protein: CAWSVAGGREQYF
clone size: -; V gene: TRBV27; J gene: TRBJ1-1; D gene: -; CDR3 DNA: TGTGCCAGCTGTACGGGGGATGCGACTGAAGCTTTCTTT; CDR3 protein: CASCTGDATEAFF
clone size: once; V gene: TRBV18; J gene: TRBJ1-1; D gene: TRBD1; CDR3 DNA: TGTGCCAGCTCACTGGGACAGGGGAACATGAACACTGAAGCTTTCTTT; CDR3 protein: CASSLGQGNMNTEAFF
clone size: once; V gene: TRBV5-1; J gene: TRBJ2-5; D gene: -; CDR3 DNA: TGCGCCAGCAGCTTGGAGGTGGGGCCTCAAGAGACCCAGTACTTC; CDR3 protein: CASSLEVGPQETQYF
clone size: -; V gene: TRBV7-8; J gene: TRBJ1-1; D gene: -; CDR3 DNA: TGTGCCAGCAGCTTTAGGAGGTTGCAGTCAGAAGCTTTCTTT; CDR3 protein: CASSFRRLQSEAFF
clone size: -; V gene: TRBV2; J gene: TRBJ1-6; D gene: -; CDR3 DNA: TGTGCCAGCATGGAAACTATGATCAGAGTTAATTCACCCCTCCACTTT; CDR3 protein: CASMETMIRVNSPLHF
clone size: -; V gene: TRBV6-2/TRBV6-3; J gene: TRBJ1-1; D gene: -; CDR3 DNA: TGTGCCAGCAGTTTATATTCGGGACTAGGGAACACTGAAGCTTTCTTT; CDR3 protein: CASSLYSGLGNTEAFF
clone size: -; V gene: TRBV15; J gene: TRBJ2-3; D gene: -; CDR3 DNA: TGTGCCACCAGTTCATCATTGGGCTTGGGTACGCAGTATTTT; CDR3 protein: CATSSSLGLGTQYF
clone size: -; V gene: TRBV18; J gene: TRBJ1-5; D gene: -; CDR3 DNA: TGTGCCAGCTCACTGACAGATAGCAATCAGCCCCAGCATTTT; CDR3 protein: CASSLTDSNQPQHF
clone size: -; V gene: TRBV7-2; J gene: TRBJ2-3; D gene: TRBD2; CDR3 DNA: TGTGCCAGCAGCTTACGCCTAGCGGGGGGGGCTTCGGATACGCAGTATTTT; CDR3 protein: CASSLRLAGGASDTQYF
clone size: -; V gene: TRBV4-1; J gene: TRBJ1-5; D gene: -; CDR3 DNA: TGCGCCAGCAGCCAAAAAATCTTGGGGGGGGAGGCTCCCCGCAAACAGCCCCAGCATTTT; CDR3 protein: CASSQKILGGEAPRKQPQHF
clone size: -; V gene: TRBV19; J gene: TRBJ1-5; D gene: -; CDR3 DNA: TGTGCCAGTCGACAGTATAGCAATCAGCCCCAGCATTTT; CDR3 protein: CASRQYSNQPQHF
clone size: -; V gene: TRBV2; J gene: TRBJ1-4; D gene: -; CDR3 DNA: TGTGCCAGCAGTAACTTCGGGGGAAATGAAAAACTGTTTTTT; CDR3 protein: CASSNFGGNEKLFF
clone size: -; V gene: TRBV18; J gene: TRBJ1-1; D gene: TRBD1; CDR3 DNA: TGTGCCAGCTCCTCTTACTGGGGACAGGGGGCTACTGAAGCTTTCTTT; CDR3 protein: CASSSYWGQGATEAFF
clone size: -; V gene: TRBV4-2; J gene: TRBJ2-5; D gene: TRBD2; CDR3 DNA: TGTGCCAGCAGCCCAGGAGCGAGCGGGGGGCAAGAGACCCAGTACTTC; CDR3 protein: CASSPGASGGQETQYF
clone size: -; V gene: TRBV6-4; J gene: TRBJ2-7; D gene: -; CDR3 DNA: TGTGCCAGCAGTGACTCGAAACGGGTAAACGAGCAGTACTTC; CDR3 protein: CASSDSKRVNEQYF
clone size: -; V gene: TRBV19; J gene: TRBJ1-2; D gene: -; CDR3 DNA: TGTGCCAGTAGTATTTTAGGGGATTATGGCTACACCTTC; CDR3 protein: CASSILGDYGYTF
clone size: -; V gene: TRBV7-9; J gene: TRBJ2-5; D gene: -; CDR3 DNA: TGTGCCAGCAGCTTAGCGGGGCGAGGAAAAGAGACCCAGTACTTC; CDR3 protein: CASSLAGRGKETQYF
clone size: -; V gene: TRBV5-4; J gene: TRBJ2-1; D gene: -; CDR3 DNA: TGTGCCAGCAGCTTGGACAGGGGACTCTCCTACAATGAGCAGTTCTTC; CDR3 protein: CASSLDRGLSYNEQFF
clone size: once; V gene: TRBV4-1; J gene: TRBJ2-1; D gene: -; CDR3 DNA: TGCGCCAGCAGCAAGGACTATCTGGACAATGAGCAGTTCTTC; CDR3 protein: CASSKDYLDNEQFF
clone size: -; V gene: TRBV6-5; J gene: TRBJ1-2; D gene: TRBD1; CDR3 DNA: TGTGCCAGCAGCCGACAGGGGGCGAACTATGGCTACACCTTC; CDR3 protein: CASSRQGANYGYTF
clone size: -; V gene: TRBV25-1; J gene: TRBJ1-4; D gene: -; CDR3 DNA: TGTGCCAGCAGGAGGGGAGGGTTTGCAACTAATGAAAAACTGTTTTTT; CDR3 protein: CASRRGGFATNEKLFF
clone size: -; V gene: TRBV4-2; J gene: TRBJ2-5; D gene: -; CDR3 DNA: TGTGCCAGCAGCCAAAACGGGGGCGGGGGAGTTCCGGAGACCCAGTACTTC; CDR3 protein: CASSQNGGGGVPETQYF